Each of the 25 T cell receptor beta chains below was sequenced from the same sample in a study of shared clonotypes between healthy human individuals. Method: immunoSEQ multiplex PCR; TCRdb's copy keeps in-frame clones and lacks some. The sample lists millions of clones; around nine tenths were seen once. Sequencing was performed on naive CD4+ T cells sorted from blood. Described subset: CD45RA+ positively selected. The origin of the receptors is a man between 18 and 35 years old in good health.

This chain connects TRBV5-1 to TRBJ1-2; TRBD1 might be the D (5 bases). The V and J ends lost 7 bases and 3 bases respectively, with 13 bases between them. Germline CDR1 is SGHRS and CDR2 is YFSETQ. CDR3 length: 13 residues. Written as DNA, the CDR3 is TGCGCCAGCGGACCTGGGGGAGACTATGGCTACACCTTC. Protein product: CASGPGGDYGYTF.

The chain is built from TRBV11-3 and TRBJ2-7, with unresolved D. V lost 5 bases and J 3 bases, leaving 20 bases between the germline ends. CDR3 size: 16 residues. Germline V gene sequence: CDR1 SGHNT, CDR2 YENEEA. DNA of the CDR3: TGTGCCAGCAGCCCCCCTACCCCGGACCACAACTACGAGCAGTACTTC. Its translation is CASSPPTPDHNYEQYF.

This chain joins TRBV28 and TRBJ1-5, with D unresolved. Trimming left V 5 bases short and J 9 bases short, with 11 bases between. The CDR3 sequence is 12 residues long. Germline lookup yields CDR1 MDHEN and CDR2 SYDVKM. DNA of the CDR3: TGTGCCAGCAGTACCACCTTAGGGCCCCAGCATTTT. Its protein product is CASSTTLGPQHF.

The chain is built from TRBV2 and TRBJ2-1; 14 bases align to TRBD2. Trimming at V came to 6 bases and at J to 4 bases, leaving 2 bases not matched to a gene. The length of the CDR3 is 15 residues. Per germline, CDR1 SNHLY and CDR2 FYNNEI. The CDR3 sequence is CASRGLAGAYNEQFF. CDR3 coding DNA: TGTGCCAGCAGGGGACTAGCGGGGGCGTACAATGAGCAGTTCTTC.

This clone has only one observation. The CDR3 DNA is TGCAGCGTTCGAGCGATTAACACCGGGGAGCTGTTTTTT. It translates to CSVRAINTGELFF. V and J are TRBV29-1 and TRBJ2-2; D is undetermined. The germline V gene encodes CDR1 SQVTM and CDR2 ANQGSEA. The CDR3 extends over 13 amino acids. The V end lost 5 bases, the J end lost 2 bases, and 9 bases lay between the germline ends.

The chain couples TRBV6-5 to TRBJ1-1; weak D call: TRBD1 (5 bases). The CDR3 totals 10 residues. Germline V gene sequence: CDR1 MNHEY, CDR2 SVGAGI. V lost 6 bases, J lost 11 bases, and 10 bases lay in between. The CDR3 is CASRPGTAFF. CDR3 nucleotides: TGTGCCAGCAGGCCGGGGACGGCTTTCTTT.

The CDR3 protein is CASSARVDSNQPQHF. DNA of the CDR3: TGTGCCAGTAGCGCGAGGGTGGATAGCAATCAGCCCCAGCATTTT. The rearrangement uses TRBV19 and TRBJ1-5, with no clear D. The CDR3 is made up of 15 amino acids. Deletions cut 6 bases from V and 0 bases from J, with 12 bases between. CDR1 LNHDA and CDR2 SQIVND come from the germline V gene (reference sequence). Variable domain in full (rest from reference TRBV19 and TRBJ1-5): DGGITQSPKYLFRKEGQNVTLSCEQNLNHDAMYWYRQDPGQGLRLIYYSQIVNDFQKGDIAEGYSVSREKKESFPLTVTSAQKNPTAFYLCASSARVDSNQPQHFGDGTRLSIL.

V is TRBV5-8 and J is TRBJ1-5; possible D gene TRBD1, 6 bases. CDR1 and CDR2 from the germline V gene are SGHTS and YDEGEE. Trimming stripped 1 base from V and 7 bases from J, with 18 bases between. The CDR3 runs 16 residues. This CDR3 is CASSLSVGGAAQPQHF. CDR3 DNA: TGTGCCAGCAGCTTGTCGGTCGGGGGGGCAGCCCAGCCCCAGCATTTT.

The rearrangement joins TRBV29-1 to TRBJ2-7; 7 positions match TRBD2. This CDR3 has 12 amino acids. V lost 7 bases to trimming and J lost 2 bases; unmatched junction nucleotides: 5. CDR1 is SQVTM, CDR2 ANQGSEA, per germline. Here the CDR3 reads CSGTSETYEQYF. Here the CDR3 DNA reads TGCAGCGGCACTAGCGAAACCTACGAGCAGTACTTC.

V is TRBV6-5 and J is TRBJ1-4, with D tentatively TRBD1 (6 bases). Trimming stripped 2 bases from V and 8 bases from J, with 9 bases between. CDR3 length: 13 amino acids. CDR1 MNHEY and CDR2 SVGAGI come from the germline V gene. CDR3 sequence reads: CASSYDRREKLFF. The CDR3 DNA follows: TGTGCCAGCAGTTACGACAGGAGGGAAAAACTGTTTTTT.

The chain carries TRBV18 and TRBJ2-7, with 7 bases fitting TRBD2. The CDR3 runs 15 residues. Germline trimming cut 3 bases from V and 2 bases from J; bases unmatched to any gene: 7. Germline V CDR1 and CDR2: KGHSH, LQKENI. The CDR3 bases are TGTGCCAGCTCACCCGCTAGCGGAAGTACCTACGAGCAGTACTTC. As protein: CASSPASGSTYEQYF.

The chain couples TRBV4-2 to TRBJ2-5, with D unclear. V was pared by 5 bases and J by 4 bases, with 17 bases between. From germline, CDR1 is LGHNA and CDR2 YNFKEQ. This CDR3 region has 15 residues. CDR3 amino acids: CASSGVRNSPETQYF. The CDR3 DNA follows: TGTGCCAGCAGCGGGGTGAGAAACAGCCCAGAGACCCAGTACTTC.

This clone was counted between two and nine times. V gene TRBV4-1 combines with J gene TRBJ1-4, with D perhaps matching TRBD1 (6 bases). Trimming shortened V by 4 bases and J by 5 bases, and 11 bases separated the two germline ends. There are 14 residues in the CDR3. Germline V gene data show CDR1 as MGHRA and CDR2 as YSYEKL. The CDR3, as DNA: TGCGCCAGCAGCCCGTCCGACAGGAATGAAAAACTGTTTTTT. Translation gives CASSPSDRNEKLFF.

The DNA of the CDR3 is TGCGCCAGCAGCCAGGATGTCTCCACCTACGAGCAGTACTTC. It encodes CASSQDVSTYEQYF. The gene calls are TRBV4-1 and TRBJ2-7, with unresolved D. V lost 3 bases and J lost 2, with 11 bases in between. This CDR3 has 14 residues. Germline V CDR1 and CDR2: MGHRA, YSYEKL.

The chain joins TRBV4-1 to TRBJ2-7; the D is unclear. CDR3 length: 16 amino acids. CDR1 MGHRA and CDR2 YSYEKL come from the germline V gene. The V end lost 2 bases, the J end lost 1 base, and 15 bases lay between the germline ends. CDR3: CASSQFGSAYSYEQYF. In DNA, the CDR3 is TGCGCCAGCAGCCAATTTGGGTCGGCCTATTCCTACGAGCAGTACTTC.

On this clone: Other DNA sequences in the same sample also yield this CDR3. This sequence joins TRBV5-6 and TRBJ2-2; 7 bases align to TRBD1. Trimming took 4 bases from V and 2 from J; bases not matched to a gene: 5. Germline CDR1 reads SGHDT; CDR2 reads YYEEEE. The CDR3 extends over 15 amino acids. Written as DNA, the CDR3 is TGTGCCAGCAGCCCCGGACAGGTCAACACCGGGGAGCTGTTTTTT. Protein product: CASSPGQVNTGELFF. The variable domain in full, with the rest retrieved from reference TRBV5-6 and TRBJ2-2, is DAGVTQSPTHLIKTRGQQVTLRCSPKSGHDTVSWYQQALGQGPQFIFQYYEEEERQRGNFPDRFSGHQFPNYSSELNVNALLLGDSALYLCASSPGQVNTGELFFGEGSRLTVL.

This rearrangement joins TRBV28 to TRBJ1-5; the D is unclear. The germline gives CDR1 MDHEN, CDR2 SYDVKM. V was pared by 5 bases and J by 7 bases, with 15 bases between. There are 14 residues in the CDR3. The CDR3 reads CASSLPALAQPQHF. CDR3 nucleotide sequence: TGTGCCAGCAGTCTCCCCGCCCTAGCCCAGCCCCAGCATTTT.

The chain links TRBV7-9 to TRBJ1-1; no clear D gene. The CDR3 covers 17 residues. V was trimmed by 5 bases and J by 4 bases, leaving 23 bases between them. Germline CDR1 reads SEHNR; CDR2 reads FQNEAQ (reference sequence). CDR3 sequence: CASSHNWRRVQGTEAFF. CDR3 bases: TGTGCCAGCAGCCATAACTGGCGGAGGGTTCAAGGCACTGAAGCTTTCTTT.

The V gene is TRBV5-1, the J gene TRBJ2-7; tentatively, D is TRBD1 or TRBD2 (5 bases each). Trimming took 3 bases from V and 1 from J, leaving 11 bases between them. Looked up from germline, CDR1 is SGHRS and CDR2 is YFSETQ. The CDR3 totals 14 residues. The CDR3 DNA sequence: TGCGCCAGCAGCTGGGGGACGAATTCCTACGAGCAGTACTTC. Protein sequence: CASSWGTNSYEQYF.

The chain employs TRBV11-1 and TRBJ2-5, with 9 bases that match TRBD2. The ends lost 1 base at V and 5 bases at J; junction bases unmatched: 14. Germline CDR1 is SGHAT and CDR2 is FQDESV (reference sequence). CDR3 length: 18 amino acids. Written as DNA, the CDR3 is TGTGCCAGCAGCTTAGGATTGTCCGGCGGGGGGGCTTGGGAGACCCAGTACTTC. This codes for CASSLGLSGGGAWETQYF.

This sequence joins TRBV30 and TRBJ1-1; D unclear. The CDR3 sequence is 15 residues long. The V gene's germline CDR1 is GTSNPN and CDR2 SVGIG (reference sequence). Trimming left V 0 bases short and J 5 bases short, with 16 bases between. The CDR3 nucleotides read TGTGCCTGGAGTGTACGACGTTCCGGCTTTACTGAAGCTTTCTTT. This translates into CAWSVRRSGFTEAFF.

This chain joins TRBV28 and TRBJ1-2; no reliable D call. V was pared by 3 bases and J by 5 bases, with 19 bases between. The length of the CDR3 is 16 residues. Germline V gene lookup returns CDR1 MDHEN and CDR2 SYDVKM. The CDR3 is CASSLTPHIGGYGYTF. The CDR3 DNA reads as TGTGCCAGCAGTTTGACCCCGCACATTGGTGGGTATGGCTACACCTTC.

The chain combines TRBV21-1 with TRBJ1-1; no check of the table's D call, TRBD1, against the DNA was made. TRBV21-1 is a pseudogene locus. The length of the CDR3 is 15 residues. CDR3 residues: CASSTRQAENTEAFF. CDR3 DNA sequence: TGTGCCAGCAGCACCAGACAGGCCGAGAACACTGAAGCTTTCTTT.

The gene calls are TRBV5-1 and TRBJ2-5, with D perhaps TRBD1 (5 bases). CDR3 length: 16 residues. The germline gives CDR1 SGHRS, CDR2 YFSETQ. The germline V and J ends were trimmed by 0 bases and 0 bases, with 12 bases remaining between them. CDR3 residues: CASSLAVDRHQETQYF. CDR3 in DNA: TGCGCCAGCAGCTTGGCCGTAGACAGACACCAAGAGACCCAGTACTTC.

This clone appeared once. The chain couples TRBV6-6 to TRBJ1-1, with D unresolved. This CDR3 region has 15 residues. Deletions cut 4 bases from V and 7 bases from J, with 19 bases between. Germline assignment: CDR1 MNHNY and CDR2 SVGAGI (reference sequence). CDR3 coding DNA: TGTGCCAGCAGTTCGTATATAGACGGGAGTGATGAAGCTTTCTTT. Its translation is CASSSYIDGSDEAFF.